This entry describes one T cell receptor (beta chain). Its antigen remains unidentified. Per-base quality was not reported, and no clone a single base away is much larger than it. At one collaborating source in Seattle, patients were enrolled during active infection and were followed longitudinally through the course of disease. Whole blood was collected in K2EDTA tubes by collaborating institutions according to the institutions' own protocols. Collaborator samples were shipped for TCRbeta analysis as frozen whole blood, isolated PBMCs, or DNA extracted from either sample type. The data originate from a study of blood T cell repertoires in COVID-19 (dated by TCRdb to the early 2020s). For the wider study: The collaborator samples originated in the United States, Italy and Spain and spanned the acute and convalescent phases of COVID-19. The prospective study material was composed of cDNA or gDNA derived from T cells, B-cell-depleted T cells, or PBMCs. The dataset comprised deeply sampled blood TCRbeta repertoires from subjects exposed to, actively infected with, or recovered from COVID-19. A freely available public database, intended as a resource for researchers studying the immune response to SARS-CoV-2, is where the repertoires were released. Samples came from the ongoing ImmuneRACE study (first 160 participants) plus 1,254 subjects from 6 global collaborators. Nearly every sample came with metadata listing a de-identified subject ID, COVID-19 status, age in years and sex. HLA class I and class II types, where available, came from metadata supplied by the sample provider rather than from assay-based typing.

TCRbeta CDR3 regions were amplified from genomic DNA by means of the immunoSEQ Assay, a bias-controlled multiplex PCR. Under the source paper's analysis protocol: The number of nucleated cells in each sample was estimated by amplification of reference gene primers within the assay. To quantify the absolute abundance of each unique TCRbeta CDR3 rearrangement, sequence reads were collapsed and filtered. Productive Simpson clonality was computed per sample as the square root of Simpson's diversity index over productive rearrangements. TCRdb carries this immuneACCESS record with in-frame sequences only. Its versions omit some clonotypes, under half of them owing to an unresolved V gene in the studies checked, with the rest unexplained. Clonal size and the V and J genes are those of that table, whereas D and trimming came from the DNA. In this sample the table shows 65,000 to 90,000 clones, around 88% of which occur a single time. The ten top clones hold 6% to 6.5% of the sample.

What the research found in general, with its limitations: Clinical and demographic metadata were provided uncurated, with the amount varying by source and participant.

Material for sequencing was peripheral blood. The receptor comes from a man aged 80 or over with COVID-19, enrolled during active disease.

The CDR3 sequence is CASSLRASGGQLAKNIQYF. At the DNA level, the sequence is TGTGCCAGCAGCTTACGAGCTAGCGGAGGACAACTAGCCAAAAACATTCAGTACTTC. The chain couples TRBV7-8 to TRBJ2-4, and TRBD2 matches 7 of the central bases. Taken from the germline V gene, the CDR1 and CDR2 loops are SGHVS and FQNEAQ. V lost 2 bases and J lost 0 bases, and the count of bases not matched to a germline gene is 13. Including cysteine and phenylalanine, the CDR3 has 19 amino acids. Only the CDR3 region is kept as DNA, spanning 57 bases read in frame from base 1.